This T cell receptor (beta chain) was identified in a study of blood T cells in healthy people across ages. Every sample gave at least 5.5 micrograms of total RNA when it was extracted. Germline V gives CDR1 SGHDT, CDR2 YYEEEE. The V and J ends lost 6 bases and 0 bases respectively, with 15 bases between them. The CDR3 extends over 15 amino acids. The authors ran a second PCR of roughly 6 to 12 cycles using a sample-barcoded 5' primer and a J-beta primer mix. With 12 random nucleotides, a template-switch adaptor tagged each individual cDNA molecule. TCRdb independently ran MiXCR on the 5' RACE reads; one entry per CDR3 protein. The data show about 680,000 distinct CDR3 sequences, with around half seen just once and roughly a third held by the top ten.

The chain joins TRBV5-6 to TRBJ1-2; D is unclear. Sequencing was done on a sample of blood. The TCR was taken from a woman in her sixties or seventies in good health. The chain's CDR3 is CASTAGRPSNYGYTF. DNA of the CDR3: TGTGCCAGCACCGCGGGCAGGCCCTCTAACTATGGCTACACCTTC.